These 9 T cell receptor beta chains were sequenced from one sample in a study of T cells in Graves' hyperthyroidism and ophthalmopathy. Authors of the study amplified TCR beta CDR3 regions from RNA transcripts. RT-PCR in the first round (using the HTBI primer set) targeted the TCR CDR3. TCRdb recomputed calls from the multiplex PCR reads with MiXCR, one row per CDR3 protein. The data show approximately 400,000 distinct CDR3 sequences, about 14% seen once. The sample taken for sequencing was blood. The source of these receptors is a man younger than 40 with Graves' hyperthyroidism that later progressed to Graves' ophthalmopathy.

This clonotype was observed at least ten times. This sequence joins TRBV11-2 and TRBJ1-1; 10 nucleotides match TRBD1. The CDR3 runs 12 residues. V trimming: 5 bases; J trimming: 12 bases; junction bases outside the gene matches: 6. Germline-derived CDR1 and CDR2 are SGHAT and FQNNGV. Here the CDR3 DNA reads TGTGCCAGCAGCCAAGACAGGGGGCCATCTTTCTTT. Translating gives CASSQDRGPSFF. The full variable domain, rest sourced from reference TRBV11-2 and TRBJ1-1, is EAGVAQSPRYKIIEKRQSVAFWCNPISGHATLYWYQQILGQGPKLLIQFQNNGVVDDSQLPKDRFSAERLKGVDSTLKIQPAKLEDSAVYLCASSQDRGPSFFGQGTRLTVV.

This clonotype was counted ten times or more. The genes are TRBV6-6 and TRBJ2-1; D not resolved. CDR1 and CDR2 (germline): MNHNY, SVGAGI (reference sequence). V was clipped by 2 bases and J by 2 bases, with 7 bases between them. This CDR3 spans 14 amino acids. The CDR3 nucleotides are TGTGCCAGCAGTTACCAAGGACCCTACAATGAGCAGTTCTTC. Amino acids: CASSYQGPYNEQFF.

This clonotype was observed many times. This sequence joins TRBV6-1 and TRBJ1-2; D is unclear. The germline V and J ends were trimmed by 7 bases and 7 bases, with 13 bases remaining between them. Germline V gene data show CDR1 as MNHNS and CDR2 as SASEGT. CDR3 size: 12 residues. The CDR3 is CASTGGGFGYTF. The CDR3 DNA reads TGTGCCAGCACCGGAGGAGGGTTTGGCTACACCTTC.

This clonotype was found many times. CDR3 sequence: CASSLAWDQPQHF. The DNA for the CDR3 is TGTGCCAGCAGTTTAGCGTGGGATCAGCCCCAGCATTTT. V is TRBV12-3 or TRBV12-4 and J is TRBJ1-5; no clear D. V gave up 0 bases and J gave up 5 bases, with 5 bases separating them. The CDR3 loop spans 13 amino acids.

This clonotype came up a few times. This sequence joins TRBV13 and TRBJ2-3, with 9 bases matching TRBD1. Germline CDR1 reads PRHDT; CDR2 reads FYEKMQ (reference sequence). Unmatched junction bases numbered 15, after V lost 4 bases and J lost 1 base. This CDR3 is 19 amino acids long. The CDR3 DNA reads TGTGCCAGCAGCTCTACTCTAATCGACAGGGGGGAAGGCACAGATACGCAGTATTTT. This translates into CASSSTLIDRGEGTDTQYF.

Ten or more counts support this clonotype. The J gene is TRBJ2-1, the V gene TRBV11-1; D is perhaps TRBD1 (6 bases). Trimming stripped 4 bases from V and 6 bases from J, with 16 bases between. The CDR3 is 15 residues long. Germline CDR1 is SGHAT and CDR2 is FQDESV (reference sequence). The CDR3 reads CASSSPGHPVNEQFF. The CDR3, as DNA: TGTGCCAGCAGCTCCCCGGGACATCCGGTCAATGAGCAGTTCTTC.

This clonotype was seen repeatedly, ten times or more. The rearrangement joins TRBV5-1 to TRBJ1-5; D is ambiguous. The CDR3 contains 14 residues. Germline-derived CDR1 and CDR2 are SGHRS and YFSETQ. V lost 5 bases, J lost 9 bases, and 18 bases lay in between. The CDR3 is CASSLTAGSGPQHF. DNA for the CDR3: TGCGCCAGCAGTTTGACGGCAGGCTCAGGGCCCCAGCATTTT. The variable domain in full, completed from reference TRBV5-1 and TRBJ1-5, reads KAGVTQTPRYLIKTRGQQVTLSCSPISGHRSVSWYQQTPGQGLQFLFEYFSETQRNKGNFPGRFSGRQFSNSRSEMNVSTLELGDSALYLCASSLTAGSGPQHFGDGTRLSIL.

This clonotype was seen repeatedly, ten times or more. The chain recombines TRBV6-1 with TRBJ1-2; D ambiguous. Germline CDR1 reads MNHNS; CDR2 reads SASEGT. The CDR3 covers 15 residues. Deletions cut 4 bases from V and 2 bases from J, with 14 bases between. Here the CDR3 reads CASSADLHNNYGYTF. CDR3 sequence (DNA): TGTGCCAGCAGTGCGGACCTTCACAACAACTATGGCTACACCTTC.

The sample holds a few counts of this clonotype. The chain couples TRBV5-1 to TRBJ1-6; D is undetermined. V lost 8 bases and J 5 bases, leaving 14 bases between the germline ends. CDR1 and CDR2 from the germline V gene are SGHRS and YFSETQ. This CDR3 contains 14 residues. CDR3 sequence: CASSWRGNNSPLHF. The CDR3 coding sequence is TGCGCCAGTTCCTGGAGAGGGAATAATTCACCCCTCCACTTT.